One sample yielded the 21 T cell receptor beta chains listed below, sequenced in a study of Ad26.COV2.S vaccination and SARS-CoV-2 variants. Here immunoSEQ multiplex PCR was the method, and the copy in TCRdb shows in-frame clones only, minus some. The table records hundreds of thousands of clones, nearly 90% of them present only once. Noted treatment: 15 to 20 received Ad26.COV2.S at low or high dose, single or two shots; several received placebo; per-sample allocation not given. Sampling was done on day 63 after the first vaccine or placebo injection. Sequencing was performed on peripheral blood, taken in a trial of Ad26.COV2.S vaccine versus placebo. Receptor source: a person between 18 and 65 years old who received the Ad26.COV2.S COVID-19 vaccine or a placebo.

The chain employs TRBV9 and TRBJ2-5; D gene uncertain. The CDR3 covers 14 residues. Per germline, CDR1 SGDLS and CDR2 YYNGEE. V shed 2 bases and J shed 4 bases, with 12 bases lying between them. CDR3 sequence (DNA): TGTGCCAGCAGCGTCTCCCCTACCGGAGAGACCCAGTACTTC. Its translation: CASSVSPTGETQYF. The variable domain in full, with the rest retrieved from reference TRBV9 and TRBJ2-5, is DSGVTQTPKHLITATGQRVTLRCSPRSGDLSVYWYQQSLDQGLQFLIQYYNGEERAKGNILERFSAQQFPDLHSELNLSSLELGDSALYFCASSVSPTGETQYFGPGTRLLVL.

The chain couples TRBV7-2 to TRBJ2-1, with 9 bases that match TRBD2. Germline values: CDR1 SGHTA, CDR2 FQGNSA. Trimming took 5 bases from V and 0 from J; bases not matched to a gene: 11. The length of the CDR3 is 18 residues. The CDR3 loop reads CASSIEGLALSSYNEQFF. The CDR3 DNA reads as TGTGCCAGCAGCATAGAGGGACTAGCCCTAAGCTCCTACAATGAGCAGTTCTTC. Full variable domain (outside the CDR3, taken from reference TRBV7-2 and TRBJ2-1): GAGVSQSPSNKVTEKGKDVELRCDPISGHTALYWYRQSLGQGLEFLIYFQGNSAPDKSGLPSDRFSAERTGGSVSTLTIQRTQQEDSAVYLCASSIEGLALSSYNEQFFGPGTRLTVL.

Remarks on this clone: The sample holds other DNA sequences that translate to the same CDR3. The rearrangement uses TRBV24-1 and TRBJ1-1; D ambiguous. The germline gives CDR1 KGHDR, CDR2 SFDVKD. With 2 bases removed from V and 5 bases from J, the gap between germline ends came to 5 bases. The CDR3 spans 12 residues. The CDR3 loop reads CATSDSGTEAFF. The DNA for the CDR3 is TGTGCCACCAGTGATTCGGGGACTGAAGCTTTCTTT.

This clone was counted a single time. The chain uses TRBV5-1 and TRBJ2-1, with 7 nucleotides matching TRBD2. This CDR3 spans 16 amino acids. Germline CDR1 reads SGHRS; CDR2 reads YFSETQ. Unmatched junction bases numbered 16, after V lost 4 bases and J lost 9 bases. The CDR3 nucleotides read TGCGCCAGCAGCCCACCGGGGAGGGGAGTGGGTGGTGAGCAGTTCTTC. Protein product: CASSPPGRGVGGEQFF.

V and J are TRBV28 and TRBJ2-3; the D is unclear. V gave up 3 bases and J gave up 0 bases, with 7 bases separating them. Germline CDR1 reads MDHEN; CDR2 reads SYDVKM. CDR3 length: 14 residues. CDR3 sequence: CASSFSPSTDTQYF. CDR3 nucleotides: TGTGCCAGCAGTTTCAGCCCTAGCACAGATACGCAGTATTTT.

This clone was seen a handful of times. The V and J genes are TRBV3-1 (or the pseudogene TRBV3-2) and TRBJ1-5; 7 bases fit TRBD1. This CDR3 region has 13 residues. Germline V gene sequence: CDR1 LGHDT, CDR2 YNNKEL (reference sequence). V lost 1 base and J lost 11; bases outside the gene matches: 5. The CDR3 nucleotides are TGTGCCAGCAGCCAAGCTAGGACAGGTACCCAGCATTTT. It codes for CASSQARTGTQHF.

The chain has TRBV4-1 and TRBJ2-7; D call uncertain. Trimming removed 1 base from V and 2 bases from J, with 15 bases in between. The CDR3 is 16 amino acids. Germline V gene data show CDR1 as MGHRA and CDR2 as YSYEKL. The CDR3 bases are TGCGCCAGCAGCCAAGTTGGTGCAGCCTCCACCTACGAGCAGTACTTC. It is translated as CASSQVGAASTYEQYF.

The chain recombines TRBV7-9 with TRBJ2-5; a weak D match, TRBD2 (6 bases). The CDR3 runs to 12 residues. V shed 8 bases and J shed 2 bases, with 9 bases lying between them. Looked up from germline, CDR1 is SEHNR and CDR2 is FQNEAQ (reference sequence). CDR3 region: CASLRGQETQYF. For the CDR3, the DNA is TGTGCCAGCCTGCGGGGACAAGAGACCCAGTACTTC.

This chain links TRBV13 with TRBJ2-7; no definite D call. The CDR3 extends over 14 amino acids. With 5 bases removed from V and 7 bases from J, the gap between germline ends came to 18 bases. Looked up from germline, CDR1 is PRHDT and CDR2 is FYEKMQ (reference sequence). In nucleotides, the CDR3 is TGTGCCAGCAGCCAACTACCTCTCCCGAGGGAGCAGTACTTC. Protein product: CASSQLPLPREQYF.

V and J are TRBV5-6 and TRBJ1-4, with D perhaps TRBD1 (6 bases). Between the trimmed V and J ends, which lost 3 bases and 4 bases, there was a span of 16 bases. CDR3 length: 16 residues. Germline assignment: CDR1 SGHDT and CDR2 YYEEEE. The DNA for the CDR3 is TGTGCCAGCAGCTCATCCCAGGGGTTAATTAATGAAAAACTGTTTTTT. Its translation: CASSSSQGLINEKLFF.

The rearrangement uses TRBV5-8 and TRBJ2-1; either TRBD1 or TRBD2 may fit D (5 bases each). This CDR3 comprises 14 residues. Deletions cut 4 bases from V and 8 bases from J, with 16 bases between. The V gene's germline CDR1 is SGHTS and CDR2 YDEGEE. The CDR3 here is CASSLGPYDYEQFF. CDR3 in DNA: TGTGCCAGCAGCCTGGGACCCTACGACTATGAGCAGTTCTTC.

V usage is TRBV5-1 and J usage is TRBJ2-7; 7 bases map to TRBD1. This CDR3 region has 16 residues. Germline CDR1 and CDR2: SGHRS and YFSETQ. Unmatched junction bases numbered 14, after V lost 5 bases and J lost 3 bases. Written as DNA, the CDR3 is TGCGCCAGCAGAGAAGGGACAGCTTCTATATTCTACGAGCAGTACTTC. Its protein is CASREGTASIFYEQYF.

The rearrangement uses TRBV13 and TRBJ1-1, with 12 bases matching TRBD1. The CDR3 sequence is 16 residues long. The V segment lost 6 bases and the J segment 3 bases; nucleotides outside the gene matches: 8. Germline CDR1 is PRHDT and CDR2 is FYEKMQ (reference sequence). The CDR3 sequence: CASSHPGQGADTEAFF. CDR3 DNA sequence: TGTGCCAGCAGTCATCCGGGACAGGGGGCGGACACTGAAGCTTTCTTT. The variable domain in full, completed from reference TRBV13 and TRBJ1-1, reads AAGVIQSPRHLIKEKRETATLKCYPIPRHDTVYWYQQGPGQDPQFLISFYEKMQSDKGSIPDRFSAQQFSDYHSELNMSSLELGDSALYFCASSHPGQGADTEAFFGQGTRLTVV.

Worth noting for this clone: This CDR3 is also generated by other DNA sequences in the sample. The chain has TRBV6-1 and TRBJ1-2; 8 positions match TRBD1. The CDR3 is 15 residues long. V lost 2 bases and J lost 2; bases outside the gene matches: 4. Per germline, CDR1 MNHNS and CDR2 SASEGT. The CDR3 loop reads CASSEPGQGNYGYTF. The CDR3 DNA follows: TGTGCCAGCAGTGAACCCGGACAGGGAAACTATGGCTACACCTTC.

This CDR3 reads CASSKGLSNTGELFF. As DNA, the CDR3 is TGTGCCAGCAGCAAGGGACTGTCGAACACCGGGGAGCTGTTTTTT. This chain links TRBV5-8 with TRBJ2-2; possible D gene TRBD2, 6 bases. Germline CDR1 and CDR2: SGHTS and YDEGEE. This CDR3 is 15 amino acids long. Deletions cut 4 bases from V and 0 bases from J, with 10 bases between.

This clone was seen just once. The J gene is TRBJ1-4, the V gene TRBV6-5, with TRBD1 identical over 9 bases. V shed 2 bases, J shed 4 bases, and the junction held 2 bases outside the gene matches. The CDR3 consists of 15 residues. Germline-derived CDR1 and CDR2 are MNHEY and SVGAGI. In nucleotides, the CDR3 is TGTGCCAGCAGTTACGCGGGACAGGGTAATGAAAAACTGTTTTTT. Protein sequence: CASSYAGQGNEKLFF.

This clone is a singleton in its sample. The chain joins TRBV4-2 to TRBJ1-2; D may be TRBD1 (6 bases). The CDR3 has 16 amino acids. Trimming took off 0 bases at V and 6 bases at J, with 17 bases between the two ends. Germline CDR1 and CDR2: LGHNA and YNFKEQ. This CDR3 reads CASSQEYSHREHGYTF. The CDR3 nucleotides read TGTGCCAGCAGCCAAGAATATTCCCACAGGGAACATGGCTACACCTTC.

J is TRBJ2-2 and V is TRBV7-2; no definite D call. Germline lookup yields CDR1 SGHTA and CDR2 FQGNSA. The CDR3 spans 14 residues. V dropped 1 base and J dropped 4 bases, with 7 bases sitting between them. In DNA form, the CDR3 reads TGTGCCAGCAGCTTAGAGTTCAGCACCGGGGAGCTGTTTTTT. Its protein is CASSLEFSTGELFF. The full variable domain, with the rest looked up from reference TRBV7-2 and TRBJ2-2, is GAGVSQSPSNKVTEKGKDVELRCDPISGHTALYWYRQSLGQGLEFLIYFQGNSAPDKSGLPSDRFSAERTGGSVSTLTIQRTQQEDSAVYLCASSLEFSTGELFFGEGSRLTVL.

This clone occurred once. The V gene is TRBV2, the J gene TRBJ2-1, with D possibly called TRBD1 or TRBD2 (5 bases each). CDR1 and CDR2 from the germline V gene are SNHLY and FYNNEI. CDR3 size: 14 residues. The V and J ends lost 6 bases and 9 bases respectively, with 18 bases between them. The CDR3 coding sequence is TGTGCCAGCAGCGGGGACCTCAGGGCACCTGAGCAGTTCTTC. Protein: CASSGDLRAPEQFF.

The rearrangement joins TRBV7-9 to TRBJ1-1; 10 nucleotides agree with TRBD1. Germline values: CDR1 SEHNR, CDR2 FQNEAQ (reference sequence). The CDR3 covers 15 residues. V lost 3 bases and J lost 4; bases outside the gene matches: 5. In nucleotides, the CDR3 is TGTGCCAGCAGCTTCTGGGACAGGGGTGGCACTGAAGCTTTCTTT. This encodes CASSFWDRGGTEAFF.

On this clone: Compared with germline, one end of the junction differs, possibly owing to a read error. The chain links TRBV27 to TRBJ1-1, with 7 bases identical to TRBD1. The germline V gene encodes CDR1 MNHEY and CDR2 SMNVEV (reference sequence). There are 15 residues in the CDR3. The CDR3 region has the DNA TGTGCCAGCAGTCTATCCCCGACAGGGCCCACTGAAGCTTTCTTT. Amino acid sequence: CASSLSPTGPTEAFF.